This T cell receptor (beta chain) was sequenced during a study of spatial heterogeneity in lung cancer. Overall study results and limits: Tumors with more nonsynonymous mutations had more expanded intratumoral alpha and beta TCRs.

Time point specified: sample taken at primary tumor resection. Unsorted samples of tumor, nontumor lung or frozen PBMC had their whole RNA sequenced. Comment on this clonotype: Antigen unknown.

TCRdb recomputed calls from the 5' RACE reads with MiXCR, one row per CDR3 protein. The data contain roughly 18,000 distinct CDR3 sequences, approximately 5% of them singletons. Unmatched junction bases numbered 8, after V lost 3 bases and J lost 2 bases. Germline CDR1 reads DFQATT; CDR2 reads SNEGSKA (reference sequence). The CDR3 spans 15 residues. Source: lung tumor tissue, taken at surgery. The receptor's source is a female donor with early-stage non-small cell lung cancer. V and J are TRBV20-1 and TRBJ2-3; 7 bases are shared with TRBD1. In nucleotides, the CDR3 is TGCAGTGCTAGGGCCCGGGACAGACTCACAGATACGCAGTATTTT. It codes for CSARARDRLTDTQYF.